Listed below are T cell receptor beta chains from one sample, sequenced in a study of cytomegalovirus exposure and HLA in healthy donors. This table comes from immunoSEQ multiplex PCR, and its TCRdb copy is limited to in-frame clones, with some not included. The sample carries about 190,000 clones, less than 90% recorded once. Input material: PBMCs. The receptors here all came from a boy younger than 18 in good health and CMV-seronegative. The CDR3 runs from the conserved cysteine through the conserved F or W. D genes are given only for firm matches. Not all rows give a size; the values are once, few, many and, for expanded clones, a class.

cdr3_length j_call clone_size v_call d_call cdr3_aa cdr3_nt
14 TRBJ1-5 once TRBV18 . CASSPGQSNQPQHF TGTGCCAGCTCACCGGGACAAAGCAATCAGCCCCAGCATTTT
15 TRBJ1-1 . TRBV5-4 TRBD1 CASSSGQGKNTEAFF TGTGCCAGCAGCTCAGGACAGGGCAAGAACACTGAAGCTTTCTTT
18 TRBJ2-2 . TRBV5-1 TRBD2 CASSLVGLAGIGNGELFF TGCGCCAGCAGCTTGGTGGGACTAGCGGGAATCGGGAACGGGGAGCTGTTTTTT
15 TRBJ1-1 few TRBV7-9 . CSSSILSGRHTEAFF TGTTCCAGCAGCATCCTTAGCGGGAGGCACACTGAAGCTTTCTTT
14 TRBJ2-7 . TRBV5-6 . CASSYGLRTYEQYF TGTGCCAGCAGCTATGGACTGCGAACCTACGAGCAGTACTTC
14 TRBJ2-7 . TRBV19 . CAIWLRDCTYEQYF TGTGCCATCTGGCTCCGGGACTGTACATACGAGCAGTACTTC
17 TRBJ2-1 . TRBV9 TRBD2 CASSVLAGGMAYNEQFF TGTGCCAGCAGCGTTCTAGCGGGGGGAATGGCCTACAATGAGCAGTTCTTC
16 TRBJ2-5 . TRBV9 . CASSSRDTLRLGTQYF TGTGCCAGCAGCTCCCGGGACACCTTGCGTTTGGGGACCCAGTACTTC
15 TRBJ2-3 . TRBV19 TRBD1 CASSPGQGGTDTQYF TGTGCCAGTAGCCCCGGACAGGGGGGCACAGATACGCAGTATTTT
13 TRBJ1-2 once TRBV28 TRBD1 CASSLMVGGGYTF TGTGCCAGCAGTTTAATGGTAGGGGGCGGCTACACCTTC
17 TRBJ2-3 . TRBV5-6 TRBD2 CASSLSGLAGGADTQYF TGTGCCAGCAGCTTGTCCGGACTAGCGGGGGGGGCAGATACGCAGTATTTT
16 TRBJ2-1 . TRBV11-2 . CASSLSAASSYNEQFF TGTGCCAGCAGCTTATCGGCTGCTAGCTCCTACAATGAGCAGTTCTTC
14 TRBJ2-5 . TRBV29-1 . CSVEERGNLETQYF TGCAGCGTTGAAGAACGAGGGAACCTAGAGACCCAGTACTTC
17 TRBJ2-3 . TRBV7-9 . CASTRHSELTGTDTQYF TGTGCCAGCACCCGCCATTCGGAATTGACGGGGACAGATACGCAGTATTTT
17 TRBJ1-5 . TRBV5-6 TRBD1 CASSLWTGPESNQPQHF TGTGCCAGCAGCTTGTGGACAGGGCCGGAGAGCAATCAGCCCCAGCATTTT
13 TRBJ2-5 . TRBV5-1 TRBD1 CASSREGQETQYF TGCGCCAGCAGCCGTGAGGGACAGGAGACCCAGTACTTC
14 TRBJ2-3 . TRBV28 . CASSPFGGTDTQYF TGTGCCAGCAGTCCGTTTGGGGGGACAGATACGCAGTATTTT
15 TRBJ1-1 . TRBV19 . CASSTGVSPGAEAFF TGTGCCAGTAGTACTGGCGTCAGTCCAGGGGCTGAAGCTTTCTTT
12 TRBJ2-1 . TRBV6-5 . CASSYLQGKQFF TGTGCCAGCAGTTACTTACAGGGAAAGCAGTTCTTC
15 TRBJ2-5 few TRBV5-1 . CASRGGRREGETQYF TGCGCCAGCCGCGGAGGTAGGCGGGAAGGGGAGACCCAGTACTTC
14 TRBJ2-5 . TRBV4-1 TRBD2 CASSRLAAFETQYF TGCGCCAGCAGCCGACTAGCGGCATTTGAGACCCAGTACTTC
15 TRBJ2-7 . TRBV7-6 . CASSLVGGASYEQYF TGTGCCAGCAGCTTAGTGGGTGGAGCATCCTACGAGCAGTACTTC
16 TRBJ1-2 . TRBV5-6 . CASSLVFRGSNYGYTF TGTGCCAGCAGCTTGGTTTTCCGGGGATCTAACTATGGCTACACCTTC
19 TRBJ2-5 . TRBV10-2 TRBD2 CASSESTGGTSGAQETQYF TGCGCCAGCAGTGAGTCGACGGGGGGGACTAGCGGGGCCCAAGAGACCCAGTACTTC
13 TRBJ1-4 . TRBV9 . CASSVGGSEKLFF TGTGCCAGCAGCGTGGGAGGTTCCGAAAAACTGTTTTTT
15 TRBJ1-1 once TRBV9 . CASSVRGGMNTEAFF TGTGCCAGCAGCGTACGGGGGGGAATGAACACTGAAGCTTTCTTT
17 TRBJ1-3 . TRBV5-1 . CASSLGPGSLSGNTIYF TGCGCCAGCAGCTTGGGGCCAGGCAGCCTCTCTGGAAACACCATATATTTT
12 TRBJ2-7 . TRBV7-9 . CASSRVTYEQYF TGTGCCAGCTCGAGGGTTACCTACGAGCAGTACTTC
14 TRBJ2-7 . TRBV7-2 TRBD1 CASSFRDRLYEQYF TGTGCCAGCAGCTTCCGGGACAGGCTCTACGAGCAGTACTTC